One and the same sample provided the 30 T cell receptor beta chains below, sequenced in a study of blood T cell repertoires in COVID-19. Sequencing used immunoSEQ multiplex PCR; TCRdb keeps in-frame clones, though not all of them. The top ten clones hold 0.95% to 1.3% of a sample with fewer than 250,000 clones, 88% of them seen once. The specimen sequenced was peripheral blood. The receptors were gathered from a man aged 25 to 40 with acute or convalescent COVID-19.

V is TRBV19 and J is TRBJ1-1; 9 bases are shared with TRBD1. From germline, CDR1 is LNHDA and CDR2 SQIVND (reference sequence). The junction had 5 bases not matched to a gene; V was cut back by 5 bases and J by 4 bases. The CDR3 loop spans 14 amino acids. The CDR3 here is CASSSQGAGTEAFF. The DNA for the CDR3 is TGTGCCAGTAGTTCACAGGGGGCGGGCACTGAAGCTTTCTTT.

This chain joins TRBV11-2 and TRBJ1-2; D might be TRBD1 (6 bases). Trimming stripped 1 base from V and 3 bases from J, with 9 bases between. CDR1 is SGHAT and CDR2 is FQNNGV in the germline V gene. The CDR3 has 14 amino acids. CDR3 residues: CASSLGRQDYGYTF. Here the CDR3 DNA reads TGTGCCAGCAGCTTAGGCCGACAGGACTATGGCTACACCTTC.

The rearrangement links TRBV5-4 to TRBJ2-4; D is undetermined. Germline CDR1 SGHNT, CDR2 YYREEE (reference sequence). The CDR3 runs 15 residues. V lost 2 bases and J lost 2, with 11 bases in between. CDR3 sequence: CASSFYPTSKNIQYF. DNA for the CDR3: TGTGCCAGCAGCTTCTATCCAACTTCCAAAAACATTCAGTACTTC.

The chain couples TRBV14 to TRBJ2-5, with TRBD1 matching over 11 bases. CDR1 and CDR2 from the germline V gene are SGHDN and FVKESK. The ends lost 2 bases at V and 5 bases at J; junction bases unmatched: 7. The CDR3 has 16 amino acids. The CDR3 here is CASSQSRTGGKETQYF. CDR3 nucleotides: TGTGCCAGCAGCCAATCACGGACAGGGGGCAAGGAGACCCAGTACTTC.

The chain employs TRBV10-2 and TRBJ2-1, with 8 nucleotides matching TRBD2. Germline CDR1 is WSHSY and CDR2 is SAAADI. The CDR3 sequence is 15 residues long. Germline trimming cut 3 bases from V and 7 bases from J; bases unmatched to any gene: 8. CDR3 amino acids: CASSDRLAGPNEQFF. The DNA of the CDR3 is TGCGCCAGCAGTGACCGGCTAGCGGGCCCAAATGAGCAGTTCTTC.

The chain is built from TRBV28 and TRBJ1-2; D is unresolved. Germline V gene lookup returns CDR1 MDHEN and CDR2 SYDVKM. The germline V and J ends were trimmed by 5 bases and 4 bases, with 8 bases remaining between them. CDR3 length: 12 residues. Here the CDR3 DNA reads TGTGCCAGCAGTCCAGATCGCTATGGCTACACCTTC. It translates to CASSPDRYGYTF.

The J gene is TRBJ2-7, the V gene TRBV27; tentatively, D is TRBD1 (6 bases). The germline CDR1 and CDR2 sequences are MNHEY and SMNVEV (reference sequence). There are 15 residues in the CDR3. The CDR3 loop reads CDRDFDRIYSYEQYF. CDR3 bases: TGTGACCGCGACTTTGACAGGATATACTCCTACGAGCAGTACTTC.

The chain couples TRBV9 to TRBJ1-3, with 8 bases lining up with TRBD1. V trimming: 4 bases; J trimming: 1 base; junction bases outside the gene matches: 4. The CDR3 has 15 residues. Germline assignment: CDR1 SGDLS and CDR2 YYNGEE. The chain's CDR3 is CASSLTGGSGNTIYF. CDR3 in DNA: TGTGCCAGCAGCCTTACAGGGGGTTCTGGAAACACCATATATTTT.

This sequence joins TRBV7-9 and TRBJ2-5; weak D call: TRBD2 (6 bases). The CDR3 totals 15 residues. Germline V lookup: CDR1 SEHNR, CDR2 FQNEAQ (reference sequence). The V and J ends lost 3 bases and 5 bases respectively, with 16 bases between them. CDR3 nucleotide sequence: TGTGCCAGCAGCTTCCTAATCGGGGGAAGCGAGACCCAGTACTTC. Protein product: CASSFLIGGSETQYF.

Comments on this clone: Given the absence of the conserved phenylalanine or tryptophan at the CDR3 end, a read error is likely. It is unclear where the CDR3 begins or ends on the DNA, so no DNA is shown, and the CDR3 is as TCRdb lists it. V is TRBV21-1 and J is TRBJ1-1; TRBD1, the D gene given by the table, was not confirmed from the DNA. TRBV21-1 is a pseudogene segment. The CDR3 is 11 residues long, ends included. The CDR3 is CASSKGGPNCS.

The chain recombines TRBV6-6 with TRBJ1-2, with D perhaps TRBD1 (5 bases). V shed 0 bases and J shed 6 bases, with 11 bases lying between them. CDR1 and CDR2 from the germline V gene are MNHNY and SVGAGI (reference sequence). This CDR3 is built from 14 residues. The CDR3 DNA reads as TGTGCCAGCAGTTACTCGAAGGGCAGGGATGGCTACACCTTC. It encodes CASSYSKGRDGYTF.

The chain employs TRBV11-1 and TRBJ1-1; no reliable D call. Trimming pared 2 bases from V and 1 base from J, leaving 8 bases between. The CDR3 covers 14 residues. The germline V gene encodes CDR1 SGHAT and CDR2 FQDESV (reference sequence). CDR3 protein: CASSLLGTNTEAFF. CDR3 DNA: TGTGCCAGCAGCTTACTAGGTACGAACACTGAAGCTTTCTTT.

This chain connects TRBV19 to TRBJ1-5; D remains unclear. Germline CDR1 and CDR2: LNHDA and SQIVND (reference sequence). Trimming shortened V by 5 bases and J by 4 bases, and 15 bases separated the two germline ends. The CDR3 is 15 residues long. Here the CDR3 DNA reads TGTGCCAGTAGTCTCGAACGAGGTAGGAATCAGCCCCAGCATTTT. This sequence encodes CASSLERGRNQPQHF.

This rearrangement joins TRBV7-9 to TRBJ2-1; 7 bases are shared with TRBD2. From germline, CDR1 is SEHNR and CDR2 FQNEAQ (reference sequence). CDR3 length: 16 residues. V was pared by 0 bases and J by 2 bases, with 4 bases of the junction left unmatched. The CDR3 DNA reads TGTGCCAGCAGCTTAGCTCGGGAGGCCGCCTACAATGAGCAGTTCTTC. Encoded protein: CASSLAREAAYNEQFF.

This clone was counted a single time. The chain combines TRBV12-5 with TRBJ1-5; TRBD1 agrees at 9 bases. The CDR3 sequence is 15 residues long. V dropped 0 bases and J dropped 5; count of bases not matched to a gene: 2. Germline V gene data show CDR1 as LGHNT and CDR2 as FRNRAP. Here the CDR3 DNA reads TGTGCTAGTGGTTTGGTCACAGGGGGCGATCAGCCCCAGCATTTT. This sequence encodes CASGLVTGGDQPQHF.

The CDR3 DNA is TGTGCCAGCAGCTTATTCTCCGGACAGGGGAAACCGACCCAGTACTTC. As protein: CASSLFSGQGKPTQYF. This rearrangement joins TRBV7-9 to TRBJ2-5; 9 positions match TRBD1. The CDR3 covers 16 residues. J was trimmed by 7 bases and V by 2 bases; bases with no gene match: 11. CDR1 is SEHNR and CDR2 is FQNEAQ in the germline V gene (reference sequence).

Regarding this clone: Additional DNA sequences in this sample encode the identical CDR3. The chain links TRBV19 to TRBJ2-3, with 11 positions matching TRBD2. The length of the CDR3 is 14 residues. Germline CDR1 is LNHDA and CDR2 is SQIVND (reference sequence). The ends lost 9 bases at V and 0 bases at J; junction bases unmatched: 2. The CDR3 protein is CASRTSGSTDTQYF. The CDR3 DNA reads TGTGCCAGCCGGACTAGCGGGAGCACAGATACGCAGTATTTT.

This chain joins TRBV24-1 and TRBJ1-6; 10 bases are shared with TRBD1. Trimming removed 4 bases from V and 6 bases from J; junction bases left unmatched: 2. The length of the CDR3 is 15 residues. Germline V gene sequence: CDR1 KGHDR, CDR2 SFDVKD. CDR3 residues: CATSETGGSNSPLHF. DNA for the CDR3: TGTGCCACCAGTGAGACAGGGGGCAGTAATTCACCCCTCCACTTT.

The CDR3 protein is CASSLNRGDEQFF. The CDR3, as DNA: TGCGCCAGCAGCTTGAACAGGGGTGATGAGCAGTTCTTC. This chain connects TRBV5-1 to TRBJ2-1; 7 nucleotides line up with TRBD1. V lost 1 base and J lost 8; bases outside the gene matches: 3. The V gene's germline CDR1 is SGHRS and CDR2 YFSETQ. The CDR3 loop spans 13 amino acids.

The chain couples TRBV6-5 to TRBJ2-1; D possibly corresponds to TRBD1 (6 bases). The V gene's germline CDR1 is MNHEY and CDR2 SVGAGI. This CDR3 spans 12 amino acids. The germline V and J ends were trimmed by 7 bases and 5 bases, with 9 bases remaining between them. CDR3 DNA sequence: TGTGCCAGCATGGGACACCACAATGAGCAGTTCTTC. This translates into CASMGHHNEQFF.

The chain employs TRBV27 and TRBJ1-2; 9 positions agree with TRBD1. The V gene's germline CDR1 is MNHEY and CDR2 SMNVEV (reference sequence). The CDR3 spans 13 residues. The CDR3: CATAGRTGDGYTF. The CDR3 bases are TGTGCGACCGCTGGCCGGACAGGGGACGGCTACACCTTC.

V usage is TRBV7-9 and J usage is TRBJ1-1; D might be TRBD1 (6 bases). Germline-derived CDR1 and CDR2 are SEHNR and FQNEAQ (reference sequence). V lost 0 bases and J lost 4, with 18 bases in between. The length of the CDR3 is 17 residues. The CDR3 reads CASSLAGGNGRSTEAFF. As DNA, the CDR3 is TGTGCCAGCAGCTTAGCTGGGGGCAACGGAAGGAGCACTGAAGCTTTCTTT.

The CDR3: CASSLRTGAPNTEAFF. The DNA for the CDR3 is TGTGCCAGCTCACTCAGGACAGGGGCCCCGAACACTGAAGCTTTCTTT. The V and J genes are TRBV18 and TRBJ1-1; 9 nucleotides match TRBD1. The ends lost 4 bases at V and 1 base at J; junction bases unmatched: 7. The CDR3 is 16 amino acids. Germline loops: CDR1 KGHSH, CDR2 LQKENI.

This chain links TRBV5-1 with TRBJ2-6, with TRBD1 matching 9 bases. V gave up 8 bases and J gave up 0 bases; unmatched junction bases: 9. The CDR3 runs to 17 residues. Germline CDR1 SGHRS, CDR2 YFSETQ. CDR3 in DNA: TGCGCCAGTAGACCGGGACAGGGACGCTCTGGGGCCAACGTCCTGACTTTC. Protein product: CASRPGQGRSGANVLTF.

The rearrangement joins TRBV3-1 (or the pseudogene TRBV3-2) to TRBJ2-1; 9 nucleotides line up with TRBD1. Per the germline V gene, CDR1 is LGHDT and CDR2 is YNNKEL (reference sequence). The CDR3 loop spans 20 amino acids. Losses at the gene ends were 0 bases for V and 4 bases for J; bases not matched to a gene: 16. The DNA of the CDR3 is TGTGCCAGCAGCCAAGATTACGGGACAGGGACTTCCCCCCCTTACAATGAGCAGTTCTTC. Translated: CASSQDYGTGTSPPYNEQFF.

This clone is a singleton in its sample. This chain links TRBV7-3 with TRBJ2-3; D not certain. V was shortened by 0 bases and J by 2 bases, with 6 bases between the two germline ends. CDR3 length equals 14 residues. CDR1 and CDR2 (germline): SGHTA, FQGTGA. The CDR3 DNA reads TGTGCCAGCAGCTTAACTTACTTCACAGATACGCAGTATTTT. Its protein is CASSLTYFTDTQYF.

The chain carries TRBV28 and TRBJ2-7; D possibly corresponds to TRBD2 (5 bases). Trimming removed 7 bases from V and 0 bases from J, with 13 bases in between. There are 14 residues in the CDR3. Germline V gene data show CDR1 as MDHEN and CDR2 as SYDVKM. CDR3 DNA: TGTGCCAGCAACAAAGGTGGGAGCTCCTACGAGCAGTACTTC. Its protein product is CASNKGGSSYEQYF.

J is TRBJ2-1 and V is TRBV11-2; TRBD2 might be the D (6 bases). The germline V and J ends were trimmed by 5 bases and 10 bases, with 21 bases remaining between them. This CDR3 is 15 amino acids long. Germline V CDR1 and CDR2: SGHAT, FQNNGV. CDR3 bases: TGTGCCAGCAGCCCACCGGGAGCCGCCAATGGAGAGCAGTTCTTC. Translation: CASSPPGAANGEQFF.

V and J are TRBV15 and TRBJ1-2; D is uncertain. Germline V gives CDR1 LNHNV, CDR2 YYDKDF (reference sequence). The CDR3 is 12 amino acids. The V gene lost 5 bases and the J gene lost 5 bases, with 9 bases spanning the gap. The CDR3 bases are TGTGCCACCAGCTCGGGAGGATATGGCTACACCTTC. It specifies CATSSGGYGYTF.

The V gene is TRBV5-8, the J gene TRBJ2-7, with 9 positions matching TRBD1. In germline, CDR1 is SGHTS, CDR2 YDEGEE. Trimming cost V 4 bases and J 2 bases; bases outside gene matches: 7. The CDR3 sequence is 15 residues long. CDR3 sequence: CASSLGQGRTYEQYF. For the CDR3, the DNA is TGTGCCAGCAGCCTAGGACAGGGGCGTACCTACGAGCAGTACTTC.